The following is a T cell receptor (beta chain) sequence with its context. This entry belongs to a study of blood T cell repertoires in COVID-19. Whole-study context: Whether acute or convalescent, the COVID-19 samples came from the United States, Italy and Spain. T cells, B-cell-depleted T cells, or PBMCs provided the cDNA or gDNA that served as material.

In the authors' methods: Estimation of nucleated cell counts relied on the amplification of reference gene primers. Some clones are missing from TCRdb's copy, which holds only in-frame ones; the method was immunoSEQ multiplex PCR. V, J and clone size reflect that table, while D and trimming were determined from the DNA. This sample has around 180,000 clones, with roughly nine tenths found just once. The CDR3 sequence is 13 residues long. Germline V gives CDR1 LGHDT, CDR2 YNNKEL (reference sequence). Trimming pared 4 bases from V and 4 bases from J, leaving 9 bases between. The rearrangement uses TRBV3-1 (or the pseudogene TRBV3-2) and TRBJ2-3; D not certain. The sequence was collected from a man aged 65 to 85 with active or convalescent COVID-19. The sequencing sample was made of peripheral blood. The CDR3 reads CASSLLGSDTQYF. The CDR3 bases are TGTGCCAGCAGCCTCCTCGGTTCAGATACGCAGTATTTT.